The T cell receptor (beta chain) under discussion was sequenced for a study of beta chain features in type 1 diabetes. Overall study findings and caveats: The study found moderately but significantly shorter TCRB CDR3s in all four CD4+ subsets of Type 1 diabetes patients.

The isolated RNA, all of it, was reverse transcribed, so expressed TCRB transcripts were what got sequenced. Sequencing used immunoSEQ multiplex PCR; TCRdb keeps in-frame clones, though not all of them. Among 250,000 to 350,000 clones listed, approximately 15% were seen once. The CDR3 has 14 residues. The V gene lost 0 bases and the J gene lost 5 bases, with 9 bases spanning the gap. Germline lookup yields CDR1 SGDLS and CDR2 YYNGEE. Sorted populations all had greater than 98% purity. A note on this clone: Its antigen is currently unknown.

This receptor was taken from a man younger than 45 with type 1 diabetes. The sequenced material came from naive CD4+ T cells from blood. This chain joins TRBV9 and TRBJ2-4; D possibly corresponds to TRBD1 (5 bases). The CDR3 sequence is CASSVGGAENIQYF. CDR3 sequence (DNA): TGTGCCAGCAGCGTAGGGGGCGCGGAAAACATTCAGTACTTC.